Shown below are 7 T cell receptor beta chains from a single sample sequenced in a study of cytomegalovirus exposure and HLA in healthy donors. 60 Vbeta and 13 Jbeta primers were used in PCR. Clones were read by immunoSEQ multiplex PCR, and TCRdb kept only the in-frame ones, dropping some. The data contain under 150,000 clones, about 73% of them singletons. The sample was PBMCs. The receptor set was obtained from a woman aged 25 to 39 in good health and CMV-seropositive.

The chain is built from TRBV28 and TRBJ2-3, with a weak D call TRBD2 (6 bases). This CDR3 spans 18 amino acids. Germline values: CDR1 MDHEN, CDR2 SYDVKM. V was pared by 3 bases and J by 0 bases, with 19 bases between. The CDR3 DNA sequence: TGTGCCAGCAGTTTTCCAGGCCAAGGCGGGGCGAGCACAGATACGCAGTATTTT. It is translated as CASSFPGQGGASTDTQYF.

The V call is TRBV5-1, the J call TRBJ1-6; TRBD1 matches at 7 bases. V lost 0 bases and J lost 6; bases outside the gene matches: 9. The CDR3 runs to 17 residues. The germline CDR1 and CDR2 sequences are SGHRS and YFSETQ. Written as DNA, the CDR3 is TGCGCCAGCAGCTTGGTTGGGACAGCAAAACCTAATTCACCCCTCCACTTT. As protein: CASSLVGTAKPNSPLHF.

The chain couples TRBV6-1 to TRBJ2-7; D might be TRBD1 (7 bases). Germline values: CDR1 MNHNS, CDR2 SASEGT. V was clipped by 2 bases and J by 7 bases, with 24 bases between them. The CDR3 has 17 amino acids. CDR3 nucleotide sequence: TGTGCCAGCAGTGAAATTTGGGGGGACAGTGGGTTAAGGGAGCAGTACTTC. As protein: CASSEIWGDSGLREQYF.

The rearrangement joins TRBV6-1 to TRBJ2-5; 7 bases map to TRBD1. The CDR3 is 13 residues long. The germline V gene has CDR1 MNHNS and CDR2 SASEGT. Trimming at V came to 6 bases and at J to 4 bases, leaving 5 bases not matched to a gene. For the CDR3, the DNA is TGTGCCAGCAGCTCGACAGGGCGAGAGACCCAGTACTTC. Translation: CASSSTGRETQYF.

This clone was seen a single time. The CDR3 loop reads CAPRTSGGAPRNTGELFF. Here the CDR3 DNA reads TGTGCCCCGAGGACTAGCGGGGGGGCCCCGCGGAACACCGGGGAGCTGTTTTTT. The chain uses TRBV10-3 and TRBJ2-2, with 15 bases lining up with TRBD2. V lost 11 bases and J lost 1; bases outside the gene matches: 11. The CDR3 contains 18 residues. CDR1 is ENHRY and CDR2 is SYGVKD in the germline V gene.

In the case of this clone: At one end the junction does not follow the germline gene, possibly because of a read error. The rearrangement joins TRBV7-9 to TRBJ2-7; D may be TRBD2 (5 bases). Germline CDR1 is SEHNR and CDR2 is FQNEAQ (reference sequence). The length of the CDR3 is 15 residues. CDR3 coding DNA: TGTGCCAGAAGCTCCGGCGTCGGGGAGCTAGGCGAGCAGTACTTC. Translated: CARSSGVGELGEQYF.

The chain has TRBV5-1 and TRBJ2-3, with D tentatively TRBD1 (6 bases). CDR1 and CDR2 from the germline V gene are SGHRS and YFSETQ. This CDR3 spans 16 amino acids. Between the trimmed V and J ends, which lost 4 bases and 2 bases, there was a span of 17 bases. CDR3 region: CASSKDKTGLTDTQYF. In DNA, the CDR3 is TGCGCCAGCAGCAAGGACAAGACAGGTCTCACAGATACGCAGTATTTT.